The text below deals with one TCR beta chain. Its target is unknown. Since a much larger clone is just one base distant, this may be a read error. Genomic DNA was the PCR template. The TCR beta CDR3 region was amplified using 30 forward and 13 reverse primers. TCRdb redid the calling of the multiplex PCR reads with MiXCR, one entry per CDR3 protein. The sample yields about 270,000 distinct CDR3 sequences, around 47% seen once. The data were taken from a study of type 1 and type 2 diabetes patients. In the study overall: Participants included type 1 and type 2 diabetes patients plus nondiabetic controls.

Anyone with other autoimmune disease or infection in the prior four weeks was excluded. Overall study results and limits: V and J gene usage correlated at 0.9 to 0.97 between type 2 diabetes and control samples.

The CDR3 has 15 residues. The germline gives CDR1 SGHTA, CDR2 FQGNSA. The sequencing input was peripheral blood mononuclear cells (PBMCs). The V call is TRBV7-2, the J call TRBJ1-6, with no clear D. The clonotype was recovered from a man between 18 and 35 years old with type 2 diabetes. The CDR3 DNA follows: TGTGCCAGCAGCTCCTCTGACGGCTTTGGGTCACCCTTCCACTTT. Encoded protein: CASSSSDGFGSPFHF. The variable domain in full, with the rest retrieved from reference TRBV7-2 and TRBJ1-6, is GAGVSQSPSNKVTEKGKDVELRCDPISGHTALYWYRQSLGQGLEFLIYFQGNSAPDKSGLPSDRFSAERTGGSVSTLTIQRTQQEDSAVYLCASSSSDGFGSPFHFGNGTRLTVT.